This T cell receptor beta chain was obtained from a study of shared clonotypes between healthy human individuals. About the research overall: Samples came from a couple of female and a few male donors aged 18 to 49. Study findings and constraints: The authors sampled blood alone, and tissue repertoires likely differ. Across subsets, estimated richness was generally greater for naive than for memory populations.

The germline V gene encodes CDR1 LGHNA and CDR2 YSLEER. CDR3 length equals 14 residues. The V and J ends lost 3 bases and 2 bases respectively, with 8 bases between them. With respect to this clone: Its target is unknown.

Naive CD8 populations comprised CD45RO-negative cells positively selected for CCR7, excluding terminally differentiated effector memory CD45RA+ cells. Produced via immunoSEQ multiplex PCR; TCRdb's table is partial and in-frame only. The sample has 2 million to 2.5 million clones, about 93% seen once. Sequenced: naive CD8+ T cells from PBMCs. This receptor was identified in a man aged 18 to 35 in good health. Some clones in this sample may be carry-over from other donors' samples. V usage is TRBV4-3 and J usage is TRBJ1-5; D is unclear. CDR3 DNA: TGCGCCAGCAGCCAGCATACGGGCAATCAGCCCCAGCATTTT. Translated, it gives CASSQHTGNQPQHF.